Sequencing of this TCR beta chain was carried out in a study of blood T cell repertoires in COVID-19. The assay was immunoSEQ multiplex PCR, and TCRdb's table has in-frame clones only and misses some. This table holds approximately 200,000 clones, approximately 80% found once. The V and J ends lost 2 bases and 5 bases, in that order; junction bases with no gene match: 6. There are 14 residues in the CDR3. The germline V gene has CDR1 SGHRS and CDR2 YFSETQ. Turning to this clone: Other DNA sequences within the sample encode an identical CDR3.

This receptor was taken from a man aged 55 to 70 who had recovered from COVID-19. Sequencing used PBMCs or T cells enriched from blood (not recorded which). The V gene is TRBV5-1, the J gene TRBJ2-5, with 7 positions matching TRBD1. CDR3 DNA: TGCGCCAGCAGCTTAAGACAGGGCGGGGAGACCCAGTACTTC. Protein product: CASSLRQGGETQYF.